This TCR beta chain was identified during a study of blood T cell repertoires in COVID-19. Overall study: Material from acute and convalescent COVID-19 was sourced from the United States, Italy and Spain. PBMCs, B-cell-depleted T cells, or T cells provided the cDNA or gDNA that made up the material.

Per the study methods: Nucleated cell counts were estimated from reference gene primer amplification. Libraries were prepared by immunoSEQ multiplex PCR; TCRdb keeps only in-frame clonotypes and omits some of them. The V and J calls and the clone size are those of that table, but D and trimming were determined from the DNA. The table lists about 190,000 clones, around 85% of them singletons. Germline V gene sequence: CDR1 SGHRS, CDR2 YFSETQ. Trimming removed 6 bases from V and 3 bases from J, with 6 bases in between. There are 12 residues in the CDR3. The TCR sequence derives from a middle-aged man who had recovered from COVID-19. Sequenced sample: peripheral blood. The rearrangement links TRBV5-1 to TRBJ2-2; D not certain. CDR3 amino acids: CASNRDTGELFF. CDR3 coding DNA: TGCGCCAGCAACCGGGACACCGGGGAGCTGTTTTTT.